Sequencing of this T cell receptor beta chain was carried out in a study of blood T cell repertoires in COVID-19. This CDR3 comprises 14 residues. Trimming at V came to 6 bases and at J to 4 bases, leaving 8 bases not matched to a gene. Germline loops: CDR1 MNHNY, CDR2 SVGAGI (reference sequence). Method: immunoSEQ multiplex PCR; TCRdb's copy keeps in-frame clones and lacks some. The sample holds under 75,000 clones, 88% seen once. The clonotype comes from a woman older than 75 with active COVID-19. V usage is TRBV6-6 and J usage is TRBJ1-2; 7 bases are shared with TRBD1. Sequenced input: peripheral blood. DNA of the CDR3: TGTGCCAGCAGACCAAGACAGGGAGGCTATGGCTACACCTTC. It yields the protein CASRPRQGGYGYTF.